The 3 T cell receptor beta chains given below trace back to one sample, sequenced in a study of cytomegalovirus exposure and HLA in healthy donors. 60 Vbeta and 13 Jbeta primers were used in PCR. Only in-frame clones appear in the TCRdb table, and some are missing; sequencing was by immunoSEQ multiplex PCR. The sample yields 100,000 to 150,000 clones, 80% seen once. Sequencing was done on a sample of PBMCs. These receptors were collected from a male donor in good health and CMV-seronegative.

In its sample, this clone was seen once. V gene TRBV7-6 combines with J gene TRBJ2-3; 11 bases are shared with TRBD2. CDR3 length: 16 residues. Trimming took 4 bases from V and 4 from J; bases not matched to a gene: 7. The germline gives CDR1 SGHVS, CDR2 FNYEAQ. CDR3 residues: CASSSGLAGAPDTQYF. Written as DNA, the CDR3 is TGTGCCAGCAGCTCAGGACTAGCGGGTGCCCCAGATACGCAGTATTTT.

The J gene is TRBJ1-2, the V gene TRBV6-1; 11 bases are shared with TRBD1. Trimming at V came to 4 bases and at J to 2 bases, leaving 6 bases not matched to a gene. This CDR3 contains 16 residues. Germline CDR1 is MNHNS and CDR2 is SASEGT. CDR3 amino acids: CASSGPRTGGNYGYTF. The CDR3, as DNA: TGTGCCAGCAGTGGACCGCGGACAGGGGGCAACTATGGCTACACCTTC.

CDR3 in amino acids: CASSQETSRLKNQPQHF. In nucleotides, the CDR3 is TGCGCCAGCAGCCAAGAAACTAGTAGACTCAAAAATCAGCCCCAGCATTTT. The chain joins TRBV4-1 to TRBJ1-5, with D unresolved. The ends were cut back, 0 bases at V and 4 bases at J, with 16 bases in the middle. From germline, CDR1 is MGHRA and CDR2 YSYEKL. This CDR3 contains 17 residues.